The following is a TCR beta chain sequence with its context. Sample time point: new active TB diagnosis, blood taken before or within 7 days of starting treatment. Unsorted cryopreserved PBMC were sequenced, averaging approximately 100,000 T cells per clinical donor. The data originate from a study of T cells in tuberculosis. On the study more broadly: In South Africa, adults with active tuberculosis were compared with IGRA-negative and latently infected IGRA-positive adolescents.

V lost 2 bases and J 0 bases, leaving 11 bases between the germline ends. The length of the CDR3 is 15 residues. Germline CDR1 reads ENHRY; CDR2 reads SYGVKD. Repertoires were generated with immunoSEQ multiplex PCR, while TCRdb's copy carries only in-frame clones and drops some. The sample has 25,000 to 35,000 clones, roughly 94% seen once. The sequencing here drew on PBMCs, taken at tuberculosis diagnosis. This TCR derives from an adult with tuberculosis. The chain couples TRBV10-3 to TRBJ2-7; D gene unclear. CDR3 sequence: CAISEETSASYEQYF. In nucleotides, the CDR3 is TGTGCCATCAGTGAGGAAACCAGCGCCTCCTACGAGCAGTACTTC.